Shown below are 22 T cell receptor beta chains from a single sample sequenced in a study of cytomegalovirus exposure and HLA in healthy donors. Data came from immunoSEQ multiplex PCR; TCRdb stores just in-frame clones and leaves some out. This table has under 200,000 clones, just under 90% appearing once. Specimen: PBMCs. The receptors derive from a woman aged 18-35 years in good health and CMV-seropositive.

The gene calls are TRBV19 and TRBJ2-1; D remains unclear. CDR3 length equals 12 residues. Germline CDR1 and CDR2: LNHDA and SQIVND (reference sequence). V lost 8 bases to trimming and J lost 9 bases, with 14 bases between them. The CDR3 loop is CASAALTGEQFF. As DNA, the CDR3 is TGTGCCAGTGCCGCCCTGACTGGTGAGCAGTTCTTC.

CDR3 protein: CASTPSGRGTGELFF. CDR3 DNA sequence: TGTGCCAGCACCCCTAGCGGGAGAGGGACCGGGGAGCTGTTTTTT. This chain joins TRBV14 and TRBJ2-2, with 10 bases identical to TRBD2. This CDR3 comprises 15 residues. V shed 7 bases, J shed 5 bases, and the junction held 7 bases outside the gene matches. Germline V gene lookup returns CDR1 SGHDN and CDR2 FVKESK.

The rearrangement uses TRBV5-1 and TRBJ2-7, with D possibly being TRBD1 (7 bases). V lost 0 bases and J 2 bases, leaving 12 bases between the germline ends. The CDR3 totals 15 residues. Per germline, CDR1 SGHRS and CDR2 YFSETQ. CDR3 bases: TGCGCCAGCAGCTTGGGACAGGGACTGGCCTACGAGCAGTACTTC. Its protein is CASSLGQGLAYEQYF.

The chain is built from TRBV2 and TRBJ2-7; D is uncertain. This CDR3 is built from 12 residues. V was trimmed by 7 bases and J by 3 bases, leaving 10 bases between them. CDR1 and CDR2 (germline): SNHLY, FYNNEI. The CDR3 protein is CASTPGSYEQYF. The CDR3 bases are TGTGCCAGCACCCCCGGTAGCTACGAGCAGTACTTC. Full variable domain (outside the CDR3, taken from reference TRBV2 and TRBJ2-7): EPEVTQTPSHQVTQMGQEVILRCVPISNHLYFYWYRQILGQKVEFLVSFYNNEISEKSEIFDDQFSVERPDGSNFTLKIRSTKLEDSAMYFCASTPGSYEQYFGPGTRLTVT.

V gene TRBV28 combines with J gene TRBJ2-5, with a tentative D call TRBD2 (6 bases). Germline V lookup: CDR1 MDHEN, CDR2 SYDVKM. The ends were cut back, 3 bases at V and 5 bases at J, with 13 bases in the middle. The CDR3 has 14 amino acids. CDR3 protein: CASSFLGGGETQYF. The DNA for the CDR3 is TGTGCCAGCAGTTTCTTGGGAGGAGGCGAGACCCAGTACTTC.

The gene calls are TRBV18 and TRBJ2-5; no reliable D call. Germline CDR1 and CDR2: KGHSH and LQKENI. V was cut by 1 base and J by 3 bases, with 9 bases left in between. The CDR3 runs 14 residues. The CDR3 sequence: CASSPRSSKETQYF. CDR3 coding DNA: TGTGCCAGCTCACCACGGAGCAGCAAAGAGACCCAGTACTTC.

The chain couples TRBV30 to TRBJ1-2; D is unresolved. Trimming took 4 bases from V and 4 from J, leaving 13 bases between them. The V gene's germline CDR1 is GTSNPN and CDR2 SVGIG (reference sequence). The CDR3 covers 13 residues. The CDR3 loop is CAWTGLPSYGYTF. The CDR3 DNA reads as TGTGCCTGGACAGGACTTCCCAGCTATGGCTACACCTTC.

The V and J genes are TRBV30 and TRBJ1-1; no reliable D call. Looked up from germline, CDR1 is GTSNPN and CDR2 is SVGIG (reference sequence). V shed 4 bases and J shed 7 bases, with 19 bases lying between them. This CDR3 is 14 amino acids long. The CDR3 spells CAWTRPGSKNEAFF. The DNA for the CDR3 is TGTGCCTGGACACGTCCGGGATCAAAGAATGAAGCTTTCTTT.

The chain links TRBV25-1 to TRBJ2-2, with D unresolved. The CDR3 extends over 14 amino acids. V was cut by 1 base and J by 4 bases, with 7 bases left in between. The germline V gene has CDR1 MGHDK and CDR2 SYGVNS. As DNA, the CDR3 is TGTGCCAGCAGTGAATTCCCACTCACCGGGGAGCTGTTTTTT. As protein: CASSEFPLTGELFF.

This clone was detected ten times or more. The V gene is TRBV6-1, the J gene TRBJ2-3; D remains ambiguous. Per germline, CDR1 MNHNS and CDR2 SASEGT. The CDR3 covers 16 residues. The germline V and J ends were trimmed by 3 bases and 0 bases, with 13 bases remaining between them. CDR3 in amino acids: CASSDLLARSTDTQYF. CDR3 sequence (DNA): TGTGCCAGCAGTGATTTGTTAGCCCGTAGCACAGATACGCAGTATTTT.

The CDR3 spells CASSGGWLAGAGVETQYF. The CDR3 DNA follows: TGTGCCAGCAGTGGGGGGTGGCTAGCGGGAGCCGGTGTAGAGACCCAGTACTTC. The V gene is TRBV27, the J gene TRBJ2-5; 10 positions agree with TRBD2. The CDR3 spans 18 residues. Germline CDR1 and CDR2: MNHEY and SMNVEV (reference sequence). The junction had 16 bases not matched to a gene; V was cut back by 5 bases and J by 4 bases.

V is TRBV6-1 and J is TRBJ2-4, with a weak D call TRBD2 (5 bases). Germline values: CDR1 MNHNS, CDR2 SASEGT. This CDR3 has 14 residues. Deletions cut 6 bases from V and 2 bases from J, with 11 bases between. This CDR3 is CASRGSRTKNIQYF. Written as DNA, the CDR3 is TGTGCCAGCAGGGGGAGCAGGACCAAAAACATTCAGTACTTC.

This rearrangement joins TRBV4-1 to TRBJ1-3; 8 nucleotides line up with TRBD1. This CDR3 comprises 15 residues. CDR1 and CDR2 from the germline V gene are MGHRA and YSYEKL. V lost 3 bases, J lost 4 bases, and 5 bases stayed unmatched. CDR3 DNA: TGCGCCAGCAGCCAGTGGACAGGGCAAGGAAACACCATATATTTT. It translates to CASSQWTGQGNTIYF.

V and J are TRBV5-4 and TRBJ1-2, with D perhaps TRBD1 (5 bases). CDR3 size: 14 residues. CDR1 SGHNT and CDR2 YYREEE come from the germline V gene (reference sequence). The germline V and J ends were trimmed by 9 bases and 0 bases, with 15 bases remaining between them. The CDR3 reads CATGGAPANYGYTF. The CDR3 DNA follows: TGTGCCACCGGCGGGGCCCCAGCTAACTATGGCTACACCTTC.

The CDR3 is CASSALAGVGNTGELFF. CDR3 nucleotides: TGTGCCAGCAGCGCCCTAGCGGGAGTAGGGAACACCGGGGAGCTGTTTTTT. The rearrangement uses TRBV9 and TRBJ2-2; 10 bases agree with TRBD2. After removal of 3 bases from V and 1 base from J, the junction contained 6 bases not matched to a gene. This CDR3 has 17 amino acids. The germline V gene has CDR1 SGDLS and CDR2 YYNGEE.

The V call is TRBV11-3, the J call TRBJ2-5; 8 bases are a match to TRBD2. The CDR3 has 15 residues. Germline trimming cut 5 bases from V and 1 base from J; bases unmatched to any gene: 6. Germline V CDR1 and CDR2: SGHNT, YENEEA. CDR3 loop: CASSPRTSSQETQYF. CDR3 nucleotide sequence: TGTGCCAGCAGCCCAAGGACTAGCAGCCAAGAGACCCAGTACTTC.

In this sample, this clone turned up once. The genes are TRBV6-5 and TRBJ1-5; TRBD1 is a possible D gene (5 bases). The V end was cut by 2 bases, the J end by 6 bases, with 14 bases between. Germline CDR1 MNHEY, CDR2 SVGAGI. The CDR3 has 15 residues. CDR3 loop: CASSYHNRGGQPQHF. The CDR3 DNA reads TGTGCCAGCAGTTACCATAACCGGGGGGGTCAGCCCCAGCATTTT.

V gene TRBV4-2 combines with J gene TRBJ2-7; 7 positions agree with TRBD1. Germline values: CDR1 LGHNA, CDR2 YNFKEQ. The CDR3 runs 16 residues. V trimming: 0 bases; J trimming: 5 bases; junction bases outside the gene matches: 10. DNA of the CDR3: TGTGCCAGCAGCCAAGATAGAATGGACAGGTGGAACGAGCAGTACTTC. This encodes CASSQDRMDRWNEQYF.

The chain is built from TRBV29-1 and TRBJ2-3, with 7 bases that match TRBD1. V lost 4 bases to trimming and J lost 4 bases; unmatched junction nucleotides: 8. Germline V gene sequence: CDR1 SQVTM, CDR2 ANQGSEA. This CDR3 comprises 14 residues. The CDR3: CSVAPRQGADTQYF. The CDR3 nucleotides are TGCAGCGTTGCCCCGAGACAGGGAGCAGATACGCAGTATTTT.

The CDR3 here is CASSLARIPNTEAFF. In nucleotides, the CDR3 is TGTGCCAGCAGCTTGGCCCGTATCCCGAACACTGAAGCTTTCTTT. The gene calls are TRBV5-4 and TRBJ1-1, with D uncertain. CDR3 length: 15 residues. In germline, CDR1 is SGHNT, CDR2 YYREEE (reference sequence). V was shortened by 0 bases and J by 1 base, with 10 bases between the two germline ends.

The count of this clone is one. The chain links TRBV6-6 to TRBJ2-1; 13 nucleotides align to TRBD2. Germline trimming cut 7 bases from V and 6 bases from J; bases unmatched to any gene: 6. CDR3 length equals 15 residues. Germline lookup yields CDR1 MNHNY and CDR2 SVGAGI (reference sequence). CDR3 residues: CASKVRTSGGNEQFF. DNA of the CDR3: TGTGCCAGCAAGGTCCGGACTAGCGGGGGCAATGAGCAGTTCTTC.

This clone was detected once. V usage is TRBV29-1 and J usage is TRBJ2-2, with D possibly being TRBD1 (6 bases). The CDR3 extends over 13 amino acids. The germline V gene encodes CDR1 SQVTM and CDR2 ANQGSEA. V dropped 7 bases and J dropped 6 bases, with 15 bases sitting between them. The CDR3 coding sequence is TGCAGCGCCAAAAAGGCAGGGGCCGGGGAGCTGTTTTTT. Amino acids: CSAKKAGAGELFF.